Reported below is one T cell receptor beta chain. The source of the sample is a study of T cells in Graves' hyperthyroidism and ophthalmopathy. Study-wide background: Upon initial diagnosis and before any treatment, peripheral blood was collected.

Regions amplified from RNA transcripts were the TCR beta CDR3 regions. A first-round RT-PCR of the TCR CDR3 used the HTBI primer set. Each CDR3 protein gets one entry after TCRdb re-called the multiplex PCR reads with MiXCR. Of roughly 350,000 distinct CDR3 sequences in the sample, about 13% were seen once. The specimen was blood. This TCR was sampled from a middle-aged woman with Graves' ophthalmopathy.

CDR3 region: CASSITGQGQPQHF. CDR3 nucleotides: TGTGCCAGTAGTATAACTGGACAGGGTCAGCCCCAGCATTTT. This sequence joins TRBV19 and TRBJ1-5, with 8 bases aligning to TRBD1. Germline assignment: CDR1 LNHDA and CDR2 SQIVND (reference sequence). J was trimmed by 6 bases and V by 2 bases; bases with no gene match: 3. This CDR3 region has 14 residues. The variable domain in full, with the rest retrieved from reference TRBV19 and TRBJ1-5, is DGGITQSPKYLFRKEGQNVTLSCEQNLNHDAMYWYRQDPGQGLRLIYYSQIVNDFQKGDIAEGYSVSREKKESFPLTVTSAQKNPTAFYLCASSITGQGQPQHFGDGTRLSIL.